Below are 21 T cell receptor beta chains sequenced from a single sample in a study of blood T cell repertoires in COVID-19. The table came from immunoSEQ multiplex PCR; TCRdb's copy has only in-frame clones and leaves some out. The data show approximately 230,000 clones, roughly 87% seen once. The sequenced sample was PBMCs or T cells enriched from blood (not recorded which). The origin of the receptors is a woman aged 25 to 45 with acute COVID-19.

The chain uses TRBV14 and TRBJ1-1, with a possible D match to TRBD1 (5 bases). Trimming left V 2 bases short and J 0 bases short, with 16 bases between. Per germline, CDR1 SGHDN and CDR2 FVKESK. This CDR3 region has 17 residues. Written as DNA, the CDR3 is TGTGCCAGCAGCCAATTCCACCCCCTGGACATGAACACTGAAGCTTTCTTT. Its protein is CASSQFHPLDMNTEAFF.

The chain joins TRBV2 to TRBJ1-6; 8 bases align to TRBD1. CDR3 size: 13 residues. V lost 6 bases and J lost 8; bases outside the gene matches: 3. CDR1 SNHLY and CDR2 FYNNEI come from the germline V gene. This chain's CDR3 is CASRGQADSPLHF. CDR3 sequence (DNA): TGTGCCAGCAGGGGACAGGCTGATTCACCCCTCCACTTT.

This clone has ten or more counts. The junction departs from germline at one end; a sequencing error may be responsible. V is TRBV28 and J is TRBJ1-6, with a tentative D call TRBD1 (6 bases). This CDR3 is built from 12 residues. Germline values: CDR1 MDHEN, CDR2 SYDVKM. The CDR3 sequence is CASSLATGSLSF. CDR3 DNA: TGTGCCAGCAGTTTAGCGACAGGCTCCCTATCCTTT.

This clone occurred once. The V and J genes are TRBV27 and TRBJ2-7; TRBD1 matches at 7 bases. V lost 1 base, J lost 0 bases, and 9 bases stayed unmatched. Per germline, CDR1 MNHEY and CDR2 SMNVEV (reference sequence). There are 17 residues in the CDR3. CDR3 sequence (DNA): TGTGCCAGCAGTTTATTTTCCGGGACAGTGAGCTCCTACGAGCAGTACTTC. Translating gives CASSLFSGTVSSYEQYF.

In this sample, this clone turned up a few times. CDR3: CASSSPGQGRSGANVLTF. The CDR3 DNA reads as TGTGCCAGCAGTTCACCGGGACAGGGCCGCTCTGGGGCCAACGTCCTGACTTTC. J is TRBJ2-6 and V is TRBV27; TRBD1 matches 9 bases. Germline-derived CDR1 and CDR2 are MNHEY and SMNVEV (reference sequence). V lost 4 bases to trimming and J lost 0 bases; unmatched junction nucleotides: 7. The CDR3 has 18 residues.

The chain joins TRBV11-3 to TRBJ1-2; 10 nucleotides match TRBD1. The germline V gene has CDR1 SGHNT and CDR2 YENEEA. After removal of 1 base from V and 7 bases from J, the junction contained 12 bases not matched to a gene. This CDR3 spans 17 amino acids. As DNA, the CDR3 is TGTGCCAGCAGCTTAGTAGACAGGGGGCCCGTATCGTGTGGCTACACCTTC. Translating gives CASSLVDRGPVSCGYTF.

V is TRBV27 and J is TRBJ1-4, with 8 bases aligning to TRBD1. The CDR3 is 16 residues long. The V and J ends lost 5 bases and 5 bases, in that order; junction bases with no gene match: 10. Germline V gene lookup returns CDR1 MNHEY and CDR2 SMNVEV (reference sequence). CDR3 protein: CASSLSTGGLNEKLFF. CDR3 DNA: TGTGCCAGCAGTCTTTCAACAGGGGGACTAAATGAAAAACTGTTTTTT.

The CDR3, as DNA: TGTGCCAGCTCACTCTCAGACAGGGCCTACGAGCAGTACTTC. Protein product: CASSLSDRAYEQYF. The chain uses TRBV18 and TRBJ2-7, with 7 bases aligning to TRBD1. The CDR3 contains 14 residues. V lost 4 bases to trimming and J lost 2 bases; unmatched junction nucleotides: 5. The germline gives CDR1 KGHSH, CDR2 LQKENI. Using reference TRBV18 and TRBJ2-7 for the parts outside the CDR3, the full variable domain is NAGVMQNPRHLVRRRGQEARLRCSPMKGHSHVYWYRQLPEEGLKFMVYLQKENIIDESGMPKERFSAEFPKEGPSILRIQQVVRGDSAAYFCASSLSDRAYEQYFGPGTRLTVT.

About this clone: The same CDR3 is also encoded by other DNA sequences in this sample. CDR3 nucleotide sequence: TGTGCCAGCTCACCGGGACAAGATCAGCCCCAGCATTTT. It specifies CASSPGQDQPQHF. This rearrangement joins TRBV18 to TRBJ1-5, with TRBD1 as a possible D gene (6 bases). Between the trimmed V and J ends, which lost 3 bases and 5 bases, there was a span of 8 bases. The CDR3 sequence is 13 residues long. The germline gives CDR1 KGHSH, CDR2 LQKENI.

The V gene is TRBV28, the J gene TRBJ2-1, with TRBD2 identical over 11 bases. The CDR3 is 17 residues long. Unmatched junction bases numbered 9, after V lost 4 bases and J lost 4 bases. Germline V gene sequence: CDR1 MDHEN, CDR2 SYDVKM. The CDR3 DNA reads TGTGCCAGCAGTTGGAGCACGGGACTAGCGGATTACAATGAGCAGTTCTTC. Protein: CASSWSTGLADYNEQFF.

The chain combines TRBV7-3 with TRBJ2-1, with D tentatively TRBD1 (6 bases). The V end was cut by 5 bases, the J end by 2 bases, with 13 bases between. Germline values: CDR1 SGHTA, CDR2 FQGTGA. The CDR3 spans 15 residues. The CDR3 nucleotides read TGTGCCAGCAGCATACAGGGTCGGGCCTACAATGAGCAGTTCTTC. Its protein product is CASSIQGRAYNEQFF.

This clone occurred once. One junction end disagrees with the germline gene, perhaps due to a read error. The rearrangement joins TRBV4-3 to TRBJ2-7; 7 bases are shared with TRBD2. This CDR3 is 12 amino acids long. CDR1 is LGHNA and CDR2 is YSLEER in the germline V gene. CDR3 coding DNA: TGCGCCAGCAGCCAAGGTTCGGGAGGAATATATTTC. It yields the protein CASSQGSGGIYF.

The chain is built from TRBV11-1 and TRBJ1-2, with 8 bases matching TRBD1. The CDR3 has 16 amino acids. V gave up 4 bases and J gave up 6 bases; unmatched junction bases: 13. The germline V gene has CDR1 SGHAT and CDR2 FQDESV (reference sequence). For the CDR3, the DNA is TGTGCCAGCAGCTCCGCGCCAGGGGGCGGGAGTGATGGCTACACCTTC. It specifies CASSSAPGGGSDGYTF.

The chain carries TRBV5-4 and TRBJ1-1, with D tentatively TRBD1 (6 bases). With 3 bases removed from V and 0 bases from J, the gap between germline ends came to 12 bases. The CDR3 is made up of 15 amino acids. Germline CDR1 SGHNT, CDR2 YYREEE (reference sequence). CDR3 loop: CASSSRTVLNTEAFF. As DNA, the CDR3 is TGTGCCAGCAGCTCGAGGACAGTTTTGAACACTGAAGCTTTCTTT.

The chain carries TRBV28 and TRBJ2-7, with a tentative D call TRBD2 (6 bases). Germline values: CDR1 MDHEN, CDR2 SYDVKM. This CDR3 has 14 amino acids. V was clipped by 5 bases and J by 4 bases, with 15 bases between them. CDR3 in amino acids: CASSVGTVVYEQYF. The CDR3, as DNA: TGTGCCAGCAGTGTAGGGACTGTCGTGTACGAGCAGTACTTC.

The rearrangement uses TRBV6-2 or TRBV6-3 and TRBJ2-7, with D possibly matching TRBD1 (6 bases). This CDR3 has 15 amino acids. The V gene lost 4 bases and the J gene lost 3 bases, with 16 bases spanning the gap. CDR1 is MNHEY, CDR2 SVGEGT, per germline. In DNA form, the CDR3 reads TGTGCCAGCAGTTTAAAACAGGGAATTATCTACGAGCAGTACTTC. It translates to CASSLKQGIIYEQYF.

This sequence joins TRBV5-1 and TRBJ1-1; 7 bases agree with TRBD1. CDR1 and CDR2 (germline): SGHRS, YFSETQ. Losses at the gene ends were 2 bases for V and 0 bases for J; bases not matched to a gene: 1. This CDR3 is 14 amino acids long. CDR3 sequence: CASSLGTVNTEAFF. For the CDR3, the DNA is TGCGCCAGCAGCTTAGGGACAGTGAACACTGAAGCTTTCTTT.

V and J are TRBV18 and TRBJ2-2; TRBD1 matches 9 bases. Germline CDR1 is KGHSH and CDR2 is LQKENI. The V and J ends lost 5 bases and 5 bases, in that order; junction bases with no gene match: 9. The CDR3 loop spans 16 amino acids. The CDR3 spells CASSYTGTGLTGELFF. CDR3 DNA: TGTGCCAGCTCATACACCGGGACAGGGCTTACCGGGGAGCTGTTTTTT.

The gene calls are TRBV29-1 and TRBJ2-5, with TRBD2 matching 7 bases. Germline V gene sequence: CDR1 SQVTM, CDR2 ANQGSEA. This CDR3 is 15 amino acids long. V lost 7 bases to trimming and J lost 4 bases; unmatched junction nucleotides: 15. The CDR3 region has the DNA TGCAGCGCAAGAGGGAGGGCCTGGTCCCCAGAGACCCAGTACTTC. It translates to CSARGRAWSPETQYF.

The CDR3 region has the DNA TGTGCCAGCTCACCACCCCAACTCAACTCTGGAAACACCATATATTTT. This translates into CASSPPQLNSGNTIYF. This chain joins TRBV18 and TRBJ1-3; D not certain. V shed 0 bases and J shed 0 bases, with 9 bases lying between them. The CDR3 is 16 residues long. Looked up from germline, CDR1 is KGHSH and CDR2 is LQKENI.

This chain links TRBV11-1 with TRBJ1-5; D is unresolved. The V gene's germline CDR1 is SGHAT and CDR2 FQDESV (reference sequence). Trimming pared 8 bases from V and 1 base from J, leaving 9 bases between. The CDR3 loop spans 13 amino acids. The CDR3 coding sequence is TGTGCCAGCGCCCCAAGCAGCAATCAGCCCCAGCATTTT. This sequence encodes CASAPSSNQPQHF.